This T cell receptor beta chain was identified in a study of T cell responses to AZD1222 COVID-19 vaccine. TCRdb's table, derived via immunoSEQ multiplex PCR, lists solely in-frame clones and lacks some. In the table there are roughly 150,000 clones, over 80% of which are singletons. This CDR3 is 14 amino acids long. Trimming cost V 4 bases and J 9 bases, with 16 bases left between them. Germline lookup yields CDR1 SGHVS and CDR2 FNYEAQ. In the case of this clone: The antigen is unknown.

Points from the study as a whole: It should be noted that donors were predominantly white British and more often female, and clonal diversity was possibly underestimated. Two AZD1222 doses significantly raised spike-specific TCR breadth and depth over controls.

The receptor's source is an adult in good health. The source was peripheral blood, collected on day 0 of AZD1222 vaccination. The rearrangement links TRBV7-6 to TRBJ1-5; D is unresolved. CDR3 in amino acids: CASSSRAEGGPQHF. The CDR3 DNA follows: TGTGCCAGCAGCTCTAGGGCAGAGGGTGGGCCCCAGCATTTT.